This T cell receptor (beta chain) was recorded in a study of identical twins. V was shortened by 0 bases and J by 3 bases, with 8 bases between the two germline ends. CDR1 and CDR2 (germline): SEHNR, FQNEAQ (reference sequence). This CDR3 has 14 amino acids. TCRdb re-derived calls from the 5' RACE reads in MiXCR, one entry per CDR3 protein. This repertoire shows around 530,000 distinct CDR3 sequences, roughly 15% found once; its top ten account for nearly 0.45%. This sample was also put to use in a study of yellow fever vaccine responses in identical twins.

The source of this sequence is a woman in her late teens or twenties in good health. Sequencing was done on a sample of CD4+ T cells sorted from blood. This chain uses TRBV7-9 with TRBJ1-2; D perhaps matches TRBD1 (6 bases). The CDR3 reads CASSLAGQYYGYTF. The CDR3, as DNA: TGTGCCAGCAGCTTAGCTGGACAGTACTATGGCTACACCTTC.